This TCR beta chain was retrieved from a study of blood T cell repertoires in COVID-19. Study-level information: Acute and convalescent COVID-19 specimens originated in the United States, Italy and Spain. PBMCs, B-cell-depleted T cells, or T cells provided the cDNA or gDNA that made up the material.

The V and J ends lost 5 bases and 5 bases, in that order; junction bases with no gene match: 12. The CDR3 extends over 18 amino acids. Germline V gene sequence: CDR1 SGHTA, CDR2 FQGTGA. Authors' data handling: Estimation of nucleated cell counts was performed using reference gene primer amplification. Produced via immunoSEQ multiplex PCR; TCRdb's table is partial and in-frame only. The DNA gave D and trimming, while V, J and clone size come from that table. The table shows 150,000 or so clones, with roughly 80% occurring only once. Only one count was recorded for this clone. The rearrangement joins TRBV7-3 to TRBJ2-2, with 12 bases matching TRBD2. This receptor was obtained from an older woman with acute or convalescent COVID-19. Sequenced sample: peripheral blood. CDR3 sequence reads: CASSRRGTSGLSTGELFF. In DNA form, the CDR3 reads TGTGCCAGCAGCCGTCGCGGGACTAGCGGGTTATCTACCGGGGAGCTGTTTTTT. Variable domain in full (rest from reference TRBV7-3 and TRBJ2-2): GAGVSQTPSNKVTEKGKYVELRCDPISGHTALYWYRQSLGQGPEFLIYFQGTGAADDSGLPNDRFFAVRPEGSVSTLKIQRTERGDSAVYLCASSRRGTSGLSTGELFFGEGSRLTVL.